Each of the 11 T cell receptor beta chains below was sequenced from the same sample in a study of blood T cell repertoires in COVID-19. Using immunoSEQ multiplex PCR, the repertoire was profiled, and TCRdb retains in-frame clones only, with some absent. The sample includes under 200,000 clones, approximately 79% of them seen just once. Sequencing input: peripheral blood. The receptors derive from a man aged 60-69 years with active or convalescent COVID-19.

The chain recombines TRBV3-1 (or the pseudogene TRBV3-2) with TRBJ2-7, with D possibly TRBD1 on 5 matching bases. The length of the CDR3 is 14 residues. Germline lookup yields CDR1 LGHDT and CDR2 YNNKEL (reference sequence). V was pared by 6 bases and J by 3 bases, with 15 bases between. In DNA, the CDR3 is TGTGCCAGCAGTGGCGGACGGACATACTACGAGCAGTACTTC. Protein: CASSGGRTYYEQYF.

The CDR3, as DNA: TGTGCCAGCAGCCGGGACAGGGTGAGGACAGATACGCAGTATTTT. Its translation is CASSRDRVRTDTQYF. The chain is built from TRBV14 and TRBJ2-3; 9 bases align to TRBD1. The germline CDR1 and CDR2 sequences are SGHDN and FVKESK. The CDR3 sequence is 15 residues long. Losses at the gene ends were 4 bases for V and 3 bases for J; bases not matched to a gene: 5.

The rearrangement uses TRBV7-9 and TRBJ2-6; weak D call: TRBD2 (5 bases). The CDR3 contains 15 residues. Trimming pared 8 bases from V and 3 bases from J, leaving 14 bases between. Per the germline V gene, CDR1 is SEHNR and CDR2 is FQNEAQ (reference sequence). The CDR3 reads CASCPLGGGANVLTF. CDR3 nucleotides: TGTGCCAGCTGCCCCCTAGGAGGTGGGGCCAACGTCCTGACTTTC.

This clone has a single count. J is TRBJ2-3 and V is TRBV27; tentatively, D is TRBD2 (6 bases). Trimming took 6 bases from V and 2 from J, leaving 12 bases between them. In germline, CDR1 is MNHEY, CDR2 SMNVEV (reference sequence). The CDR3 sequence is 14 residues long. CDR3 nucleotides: TGTGCCAGCAGACTCGGGAGAGACACAGATACGCAGTATTTT. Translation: CASRLGRDTDTQYF.

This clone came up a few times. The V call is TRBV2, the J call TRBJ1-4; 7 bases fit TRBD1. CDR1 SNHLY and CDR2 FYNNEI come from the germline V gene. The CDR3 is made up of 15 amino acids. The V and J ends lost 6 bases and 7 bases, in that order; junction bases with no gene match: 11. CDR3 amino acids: CASRPLPTGSEKLFF. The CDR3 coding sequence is TGTGCCAGCAGGCCCCTACCGACAGGGTCTGAAAAACTGTTTTTT.

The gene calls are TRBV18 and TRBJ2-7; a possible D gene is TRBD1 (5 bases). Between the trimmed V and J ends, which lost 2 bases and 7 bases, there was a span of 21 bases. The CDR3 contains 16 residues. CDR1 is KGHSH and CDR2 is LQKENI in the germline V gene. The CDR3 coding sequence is TGTGCCAGCTCACCAGGATCGAGGCGGACACTACGAGAGCAGTACTTC. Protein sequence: CASSPGSRRTLREQYF.

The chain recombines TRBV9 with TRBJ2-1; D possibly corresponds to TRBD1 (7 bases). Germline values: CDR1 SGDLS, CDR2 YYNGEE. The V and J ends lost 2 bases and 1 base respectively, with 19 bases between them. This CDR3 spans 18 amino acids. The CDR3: CASSVLPAGQISYNEQFF. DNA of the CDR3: TGTGCCAGCAGCGTCCTCCCCGCGGGACAGATATCCTACAATGAGCAGTTCTTC.

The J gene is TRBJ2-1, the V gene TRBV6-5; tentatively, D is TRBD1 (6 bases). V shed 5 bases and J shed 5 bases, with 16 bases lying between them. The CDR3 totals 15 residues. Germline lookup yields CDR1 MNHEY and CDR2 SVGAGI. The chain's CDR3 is CASSRLGAGDNEQFF. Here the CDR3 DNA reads TGTGCCAGCAGTCGGCTTGGGGCAGGGGACAATGAGCAGTTCTTC.

This CDR3 reads CASSQEEGETGELFF. As DNA, the CDR3 is TGTGCCAGCAGCCAAGAGGAGGGAGAGACCGGGGAGCTGTTTTTT. The gene calls are TRBV3-1 (or the pseudogene TRBV3-2) and TRBJ2-2; a weak D match, TRBD2 (6 bases). This CDR3 region has 15 residues. CDR1 and CDR2 (germline): LGHDT, YNNKEL (reference sequence). V dropped 0 bases and J dropped 5 bases, with 10 bases sitting between them.

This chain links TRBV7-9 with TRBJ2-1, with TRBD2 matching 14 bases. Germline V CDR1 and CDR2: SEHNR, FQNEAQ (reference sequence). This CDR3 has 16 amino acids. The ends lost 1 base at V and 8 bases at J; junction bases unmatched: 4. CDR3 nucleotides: TGTGCCAGCAGCTTAGTCCGACTAGCGGGAGGGTATGAGCAGTTCTTC. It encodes CASSLVRLAGGYEQFF.

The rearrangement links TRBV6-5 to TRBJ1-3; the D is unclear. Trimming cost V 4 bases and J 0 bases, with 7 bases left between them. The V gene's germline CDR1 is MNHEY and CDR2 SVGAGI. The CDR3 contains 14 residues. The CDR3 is CASSFSGSGNTIYF. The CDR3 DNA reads TGTGCCAGCAGTTTCTCCGGCTCTGGAAACACCATATATTTT.